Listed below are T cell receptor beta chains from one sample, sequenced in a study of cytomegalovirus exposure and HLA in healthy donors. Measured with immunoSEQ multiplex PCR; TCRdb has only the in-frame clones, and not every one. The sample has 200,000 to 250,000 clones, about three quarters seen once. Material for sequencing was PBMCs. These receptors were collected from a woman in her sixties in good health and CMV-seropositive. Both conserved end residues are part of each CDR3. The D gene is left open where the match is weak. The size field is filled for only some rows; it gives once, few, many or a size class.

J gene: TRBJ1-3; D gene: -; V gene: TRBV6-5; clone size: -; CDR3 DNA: TGTGCCAGCAGACCGGGAAGGTCCGAAAACACCATATATTTT; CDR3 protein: CASRPGRSENTIYF
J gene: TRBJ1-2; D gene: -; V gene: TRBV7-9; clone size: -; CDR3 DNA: TGTGCCAGCAGCTTAAGTGTGGCTTTTGGCTACACCTTC; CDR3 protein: CASSLSVAFGYTF
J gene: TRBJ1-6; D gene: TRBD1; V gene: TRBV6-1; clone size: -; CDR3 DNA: TGTGCCAGCGATGCCGGGACAGTTAATTCACCCCTCCACTTT; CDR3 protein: CASDAGTVNSPLHF
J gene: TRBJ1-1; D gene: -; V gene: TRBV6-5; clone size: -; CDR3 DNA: TGTGCCAGCACCCCCCAGGCGGGATTTGAAGCTTTCTTT; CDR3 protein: CASTPQAGFEAFF
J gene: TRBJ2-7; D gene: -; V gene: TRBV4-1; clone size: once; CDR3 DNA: TGCGCCAGCAGCCAACTACCAGAGGGAACCTACGAGCAGTACTTC; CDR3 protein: CASSQLPEGTYEQYF
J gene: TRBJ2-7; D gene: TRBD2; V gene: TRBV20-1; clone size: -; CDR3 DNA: TGCAGTGCGTACGGCGGGGGGGAGCAGTACTTC; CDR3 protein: CSAYGGGEQYF
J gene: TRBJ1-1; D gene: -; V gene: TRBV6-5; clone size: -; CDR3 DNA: TGTGCCAGCAGAAAGGAGTACACTGAAGCTTTCTTT; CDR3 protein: CASRKEYTEAFF
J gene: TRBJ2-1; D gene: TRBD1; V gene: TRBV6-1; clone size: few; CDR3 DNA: TGTGCCAGCAGGGGACAGCTCGGCTACAATGAGCAGTTCTTC; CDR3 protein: CASRGQLGYNEQFF
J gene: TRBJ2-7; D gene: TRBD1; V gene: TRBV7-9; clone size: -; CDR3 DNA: TGTGCCAGCAGCGACCGGGGGACAGGTATACACGAGCAGTACTTC; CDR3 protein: CASSDRGTGIHEQYF
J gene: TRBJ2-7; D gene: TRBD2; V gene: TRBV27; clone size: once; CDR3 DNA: TGTGCCAGCAGTTTTAGCGGGGTGAACTTTTACGAGCAGTACTTC; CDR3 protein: CASSFSGVNFYEQYF
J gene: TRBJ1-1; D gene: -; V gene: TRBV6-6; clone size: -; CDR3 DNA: TGTGCCAGCAGACTCGAGCAGGGGAGCAGGAACACTGAAGCTTTCTTT; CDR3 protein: CASRLEQGSRNTEAFF
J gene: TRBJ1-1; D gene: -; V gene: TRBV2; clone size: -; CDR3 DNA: TGTGCCAGCCGTGCAGCCATGAACACTGAAGCTTTCTTT; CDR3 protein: CASRAAMNTEAFF
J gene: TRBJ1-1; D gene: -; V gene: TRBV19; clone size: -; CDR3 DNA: TGTGCCAGTAGTACCGCAGACACTGAAACTTTCTTT; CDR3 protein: CASSTADTETFF
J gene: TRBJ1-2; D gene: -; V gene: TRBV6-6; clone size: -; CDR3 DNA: TGTGCCAGCAGTTCCGAGGGTAGCGGTGGCTACACCTTC; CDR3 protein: CASSSEGSGGYTF
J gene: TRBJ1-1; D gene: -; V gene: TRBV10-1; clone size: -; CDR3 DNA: TGCGCCAGCGGAGATCCGGGACAAAAGGGGACTGAAGCTTTCTTT; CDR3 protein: CASGDPGQKGTEAFF
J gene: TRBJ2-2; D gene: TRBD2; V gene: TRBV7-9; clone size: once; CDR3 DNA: TGTGCCAGCATCCCGGCGACTAGCTTGGCCGGGGAGCTGTTTTTT; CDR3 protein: CASIPATSLAGELFF
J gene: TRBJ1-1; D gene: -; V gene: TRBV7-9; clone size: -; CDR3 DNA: TGTGCCAGCAGCCCCCCTGGGGGGTTAGCTGAAGCTTTCTTT; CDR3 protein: CASSPPGGLAEAFF
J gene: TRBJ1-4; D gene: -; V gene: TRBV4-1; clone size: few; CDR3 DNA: TGCGCCAGCAGCCAAGAAGGAGGTTTCTCAACTAATGAAAAACTGTTTTTT; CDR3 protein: CASSQEGGFSTNEKLFF
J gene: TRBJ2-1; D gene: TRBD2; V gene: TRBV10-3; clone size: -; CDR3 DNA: TGTGCCATCAGTGAGAGGGGTAGCGGGGGGGCCAAGTTATCCTACAATGAGCAGTTCTTC; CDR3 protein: CAISERGSGGAKLSYNEQFF
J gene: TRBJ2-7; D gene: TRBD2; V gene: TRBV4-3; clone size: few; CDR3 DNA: TGCGCCAGCAGCCATCAGACTAGCGGGGCCTACGAGCAGTACTTC; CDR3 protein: CASSHQTSGAYEQYF
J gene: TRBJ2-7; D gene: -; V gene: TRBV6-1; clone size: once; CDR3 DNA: TGTGCCAGCAGCTGTTACCGGGACAAATATCTGGAGCAGTACTTC; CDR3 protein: CASSCYRDKYLEQYF
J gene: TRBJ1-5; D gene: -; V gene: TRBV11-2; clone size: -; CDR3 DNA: TGTGCCAGCAGCTTAGATCGCGGGGGTACTCAGCCCCAGCATTTT; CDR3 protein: CASSLDRGGTQPQHF